The rows below give T cell receptor beta chains drawn from one sample of a study of blood T cells in healthy people across ages. TCRdb itself ran the 5' RACE reads through MiXCR, one entry per CDR3 protein. The sample includes around 500,000 distinct CDR3 sequences, around a quarter of them seen just once. These records were also assigned to another study, of T cells of mothers and their children.

The sample comprised blood. The source of these receptors is a boy between 2 and 10 years old in good health. Each CDR3 is given with its conserved first and last residue. The D gene is left open where the match is weak. Some rows have no size entry. The others give once, few or many, or a class for an expanded clone.

j_call v_call clone_size cdr3_length d_call cdr3_aa cdr3_nt
TRBJ1-5 TRBV7-9 many 15 - CASSLDPEGDQPQHF TGTGCCAGCAGCTTAGATCCAGAGGGGGATCAGCCCCAGCATTTT
TRBJ1-4 TRBV4-2 few 15 TRBD1 CASSQARGRGEKLFF TGTGCCAGCAGCCAAGCCAGGGGGCGCGGGGAAAAACTGTTTTTT
TRBJ1-6 TRBV10-3 few 13 - CAITEGYNSPLHF TGTGCCATCACCGAGGGATATAATTCACCCCTCCACTTT
TRBJ1-1 TRBV6-2/TRBV6-3 - 13 - CASMPGLSTEAFF TGTGCCAGCATGCCAGGGCTGAGCACTGAAGCTTTCTTT
TRBJ2-1 TRBV6-5 - 16 TRBD1 CASSSPRDRAYNEQFF TGTGCCAGCAGTTCTCCCCGGGACAGAGCCTACAATGAGCAGTTCTTC
TRBJ1-5 TRBV29-1 - 14 - CSVRQAGGNQPQHF TGCAGCGTCCGACAGGCAGGAGGCAATCAGCCCCAGCATTTT
TRBJ2-3 TRBV15 - 15 - CATSRSISGTDTQYF TGTGCCACCAGCAGGAGTATTAGCGGCACAGATACGCAGTATTTT
TRBJ1-2 TRBV6-7 few 17 - CASSYSRRGGAYYGYTF TGTGCCAGCAGTTACTCGCGCCGGGGGGGCGCCTACTATGGCTACACCTTC
TRBJ2-7 TRBV19 few 15 - CASSPRVAVFYEQYF TGTGCCAGTAGTCCAAGGGTAGCGGTATTCTACGAGCAGTACTTC
TRBJ2-5 TRBV20-1 - 12 - CSARRGGETQYF TGCAGTGCTAGACGCGGTGGAGAGACCCAGTACTTC
TRBJ2-3 TRBV5-1 - 14 TRBD2 CASVGTSGTDTQYF TGCGCCAGTGTTGGGACTAGCGGGACAGATACGCAGTATTTT
TRBJ2-5 TRBV5-1 - 14 - CASNELGGQETRYF TGCGCCAGCAACGAACTAGGGGGACAAGAGACCCGGTACTTC
TRBJ2-2 TRBV4-3 few 14 - CASSQEGATGELFF TGCGCCAGCAGCCAAGAAGGCGCAACCGGGGAGCTGTTTTTT
TRBJ2-7 TRBV27 few 14 TRBD2 CASSPSGSIYEQYF TGTGCCAGCAGTCCTAGCGGGAGTATCTACGAGCAGTACTTC
TRBJ2-7 TRBV20-1 - 17 TRBD2 CSARDLGGSGPPYEQYF TGCAGTGCTAGAGACTTGGGGGGTAGCGGGCCCCCCTACGAGCAGTACTTC
TRBJ2-1 TRBV12-3/TRBV12-4 - 13 - CASSQGSHNEQFF TGTGCCAGCAGCCAGGGGTCCCACAATGAGCAGTTCTTC
TRBJ1-2 TRBV27 - 14 - CASSPLSRANGYTF TGTGCCAGCAGTCCCCTGAGCAGGGCGAATGGCTACACCTTC
TRBJ1-1 TRBV6-1 many 14 - CASSDLRRNTEAFF TGTGCCAGCAGTGATCTTAGAAGGAACACTGAAGCTTTCTTT
TRBJ2-3 TRBV9 few 16 TRBD1 CASSASGTEVTDTQYF TGTGCCAGCAGCGCCTCCGGGACAGAAGTCACAGATACGCAGTATTTT
TRBJ2-5 TRBV12-5 many 15 TRBD2 CASGLVRTSGETQYF TGTGCTAGTGGTTTGGTAAGGACTAGCGGAGAGACCCAGTACTTC
TRBJ2-2 TRBV7-3 - 14 TRBD2 CASGPNGGTGELFF TGTGCCAGCGGGCCAAACGGGGGGACCGGGGAGCTGTTTTTT
TRBJ2-7 TRBV5-1 few 14 TRBD1 CASSFRDRNYEQYF TGCGCCAGCAGCTTCCGGGACAGAAACTACGAGCAGTACTTC
TRBJ2-7 TRBV10-3 few 15 TRBD1 CAISAFDRDGYEQYF TGTGCCATCAGTGCCTTCGACAGGGATGGTTACGAGCAGTACTTC
TRBJ2-7 TRBV6-6 many 17 - CASGSLGGATPPYEQYF TGTGCCAGCGGGTCTTTGGGAGGAGCAACCCCACCCTACGAGCAGTACTTC
TRBJ2-5 TRBV7-9 - 14 - CASSFEGEGETQYF TGTGCCAGCAGCTTCGAGGGAGAAGGAGAGACCCAGTACTTC
TRBJ1-4 TRBV6-6 - 16 - CASSYSMGGRNEKLFF TGTGCCAGCAGTTACTCGATGGGGGGTCGTAATGAAAAACTGTTTTTT
TRBJ2-4 TRBV20-1 once 11 - CSAYLKTIQYF TGCAGTGCTTATTTAAAGACCATTCAGTACTTC
TRBJ2-7 TRBV20-1 - 10 - CSASIYEQYF TGCAGTGCTTCCATATACGAGCAGTACTTC
TRBJ1-4 TRBV2 - 13 - CASRGGVNEKLFF TGTGCCAGCCGGGGAGGCGTCAATGAAAAACTGTTTTTT
TRBJ2-7 TRBV7-2 - 14 - CASSTRDRPYEQYF TGTGCCAGCAGCACGCGGGACCGACCTTACGAGCAGTACTTC
TRBJ1-6 TRBV20-1 few 13 TRBD1 CSAAGTENSPLHF TGCAGTGCTGCCGGGACAGAAAATTCACCCCTCCACTTT
TRBJ2-3 TRBV10-3 - 12 - CAISEARDTQYF TGTGCCATCAGTGAGGCGAGAGATACGCAGTATTTT
TRBJ2-7 TRBV7-9 - 13 - CASSEPTTYEQYF TGTGCCAGCAGCGAACCGACTACGTACGAGCAGTACTTC
TRBJ2-1 TRBV4-3 many 14 - CASSQDRLIGEQFF TGCGCCAGCAGCCAAGATAGGCTTATCGGTGAGCAGTTCTTC
TRBJ2-5 TRBV9 few 15 TRBD2 CASSVGTSGEETQYF TGTGCCAGCAGCGTCGGGACTAGCGGAGAAGAGACCCAGTACTTC
TRBJ2-7 TRBV4-3 few 15 TRBD2 CASSHGTSGAYEQYF TGCGCCAGCAGCCACGGGACTAGCGGGGCCTACGAGCAGTACTTC
TRBJ1-2 TRBV12-3/TRBV12-4 - 17 TRBD1 CASSFDRGREDNYGYTF TGTGCCAGCAGTTTTGACAGGGGTCGGGAGGATAACTATGGCTACACCTTC
TRBJ1-2 TRBV20-1 - 14 TRBD1 CSASPTGTSYGYTF TGCAGTGCTAGCCCGACAGGGACTAGCTATGGCTACACCTTC
TRBJ2-1 TRBV7-8 - 17 TRBD2 CASSPDRRGSSYNEQFF TGTGCCAGCAGCCCTGACCGACGCGGGAGCTCCTACAATGAGCAGTTCTTC
TRBJ2-2 TRBV3-1 few 16 - CASSLWDTGRPGELFF TGTGCCAGCAGCCTCTGGGACACTGGAAGGCCCGGGGAGCTGTTTTTT
TRBJ2-7 TRBV20-1 few 15 - CSARDLERVWYEQYF TGCAGTGCTAGAGACCTCGAGCGGGTGTGGTACGAGCAGTACTTC
TRBJ1-1 TRBV2 few 13 TRBD1 CASSTGGVEKAFF TGTGCCAGCAGTACAGGGGGAGTGGAAAAAGCTTTCTTT
TRBJ2-5 TRBV6-5 few 13 - CASSYIISETQYF TGTGCCAGCAGTTACATAATCTCGGAGACCCAGTACTTC
TRBJ2-7 TRBV7-9 - 17 TRBD1 CASSLATKGTGTYEQYF TGTGCCAGCAGCTTAGCCACCAAAGGGACAGGGACCTACGAGCAGTACTTC
TRBJ2-1 TRBV5-4 few 12 - CASSPGADEQFF TGTGCCAGCAGCCCCGGGGCTGATGAGCAGTTCTTC
TRBJ2-1 TRBV20-1 - 15 - CSASSWGGDHNEQFF TGCAGTGCTAGTTCGTGGGGTGGGGACCACAATGAGCAGTTCTTC
TRBJ1-4 TRBV7-9 few 15 TRBD1 CASSLATGGHEKLFF TGTGCCAGCAGCTTAGCGACAGGGGGTCATGAAAAACTGTTTTTT